The T cell receptor (beta chain) described here comes from a study of a mutant IDH1 vaccine in newly diagnosed glioma. Study summary: The start of vaccination came 4-6 weeks after radiotherapy alone, or with temozolomide cycles. Before enrollment, the patients had been treated with radiotherapy alone, temozolomide alone, or both together. Most of them had received both.

General study findings and limits: Vaccine-induced immune responses occurred in roughly 95% of patients. Pseudoprogression appeared independent of alterations in top peripheral clonotypes.

Profiled with immunoSEQ multiplex PCR; TCRdb holds only in-frame clones, not every one. Of under 150,000 clones in the sample, almost 90% were seen once. Germline CDR1 SNHLY, CDR2 FYNNEI. This CDR3 has 12 amino acids. The V gene lost 6 bases and the J gene lost 6 bases, with 8 bases spanning the gap. Sample time point: week 11, during vaccination. A 20-mer mutant IDH1 peptide at 300 ug was injected subcutaneously with topical imiquimod. In the case of this clone: Its target is unknown.

The source of this sequence is a woman between 45 and 65 years old with glioma. The chain couples TRBV2 to TRBJ2-2, with D unclear. This specimen was PBMCs, taken from a glioma patient whose treatment included an IDH1 peptide vaccine. The CDR3 coding sequence is TGTGCCAGCAGCCCAAGGCCCGGGGAGCTGTTTTTT. It specifies CASSPRPGELFF.